The clone carrying this TCR beta chain was seen more than once but under ten times. Its antigen is still unknown. Assay used: immunoSEQ multiplex PCR; TCRdb lists only in-frame clones, some missing. The sample yields 20,000 to 30,000 clones, approximately 84% seen once. These data come from a study of T cells in localized non-small cell lung cancer. Study-wide results and caveats: Prolonged overall survival went with higher T cell density in the blood. Of the tissues analyzed, uninvolved adjacent lung showed maximal T cell clonality, greater than tumor.

Trimming took 3 bases from V and 5 from J; bases not matched to a gene: 14. This CDR3 region has 16 residues. CDR1 GTSNPN and CDR2 SVGIG come from the germline V gene (reference sequence). This TCR was recovered from a man between 40 and 75 years old with stage III squamous cell lung carcinoma. The sequencing here drew on peripheral blood, taken before any cancer treatment. The V gene is TRBV30, the J gene TRBJ1-1; 8 nucleotides line up with TRBD1. The CDR3 DNA follows: TGTGCCTGGAGCCCATCGGCACGACAGGGGAATACTGAAGCTTTCTTT. Translation gives CAWSPSARQGNTEAFF.